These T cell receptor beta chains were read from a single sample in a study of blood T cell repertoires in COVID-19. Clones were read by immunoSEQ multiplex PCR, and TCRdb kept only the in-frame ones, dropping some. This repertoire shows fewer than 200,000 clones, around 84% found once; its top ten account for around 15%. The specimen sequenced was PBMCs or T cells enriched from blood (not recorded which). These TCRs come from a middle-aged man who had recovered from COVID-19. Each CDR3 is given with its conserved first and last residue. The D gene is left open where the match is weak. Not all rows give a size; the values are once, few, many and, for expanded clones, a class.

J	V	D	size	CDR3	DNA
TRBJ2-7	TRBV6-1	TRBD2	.	CASSEQAGGYEQYF	TGTGCCAGCAGTGAACAAGCGGGGGGTTACGAGCAGTACTTC
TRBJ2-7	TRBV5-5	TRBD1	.	CASSPDRGEQYF	TGTGCCAGCAGCCCCGACAGGGGCGAGCAGTACTTC
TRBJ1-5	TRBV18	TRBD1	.	CASSHRDRDPIGVNQPQHF	TGTGCCAGCTCACACCGGGACAGGGACCCGATCGGGGTAAATCAGCCCCAGCATTTT
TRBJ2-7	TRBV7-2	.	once	CASSSQGRGSYEQYF	TGTGCCAGCAGTAGCCAAGGCAGGGGCTCCTACGAGCAGTACTTC
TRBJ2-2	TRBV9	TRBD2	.	CASSAASGGAFGELFF	TGTGCCAGCAGCGCGGCTAGCGGGGGGGCTTTCGGGGAGCTGTTTTTT
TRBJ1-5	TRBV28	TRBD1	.	CASKVRTGNHQPQHF	TGTGCCAGCAAGGTGAGGACAGGGAATCATCAGCCCCAGCATTTT
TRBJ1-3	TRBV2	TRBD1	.	CASSVQGAGNTIYF	TGTGCCAGCAGTGTACAGGGGGCTGGAAACACCATATATTTT
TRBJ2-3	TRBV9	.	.	CASSVEGYPPDTQYF	TGTGCCAGCAGCGTAGAGGGGTACCCCCCAGATACGCAGTATTTT
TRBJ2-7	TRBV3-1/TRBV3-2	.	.	CASSQGNLPGAEQYF	TGTGCCAGCAGCCAAGGTAACCTCCCAGGGGCCGAGCAGTACTTC
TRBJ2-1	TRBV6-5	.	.	CASSYRTGFDEQFF	TGTGCCAGCAGTTACCGCACAGGGTTCGATGAGCAGTTCTTC
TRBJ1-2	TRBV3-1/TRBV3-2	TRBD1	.	CASSQGTGRIYGYTF	TGTGCCAGCAGCCAAGGGACAGGTAGGATCTATGGCTACACCTTC
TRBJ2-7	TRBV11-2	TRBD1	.	CASSFGGTGSYEQYF	TGTGCCAGCAGCTTTGGAGGGACAGGGTCCTACGAGCAGTACTTC
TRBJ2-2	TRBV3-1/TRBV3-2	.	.	CASSLRDQGRTGELFF	TGTGCCAGCAGCCTCCGGGATCAGGGGCGAACCGGGGAGCTGTTTTTT
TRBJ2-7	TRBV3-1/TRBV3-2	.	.	CASSQAWDFSSYEQYF	TGTGCCAGCAGCCAAGCGTGGGACTTCTCGTCCTACGAGCAGTACTTC
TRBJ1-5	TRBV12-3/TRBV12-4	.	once	CASSLWGGPQHF	TGTGCCAGCAGTTTATGGGGGGGGCCCCAGCATTTT
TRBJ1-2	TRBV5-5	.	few	CASSPSYYGYTF	TGTGCCAGCAGCCCGAGTTACTATGGCTACACCTTC
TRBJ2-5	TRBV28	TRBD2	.	CASSERRGGRETQYF	TGTGCCAGCAGTGAGCGGCGGGGGGGGCGAGAGACCCAGTACTTC
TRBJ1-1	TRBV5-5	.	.	CASSQDGGMNTEAFF	TGTGCCAGCAGTCAGGACGGGGGAATGAACACTGAAGCTTTCTTT
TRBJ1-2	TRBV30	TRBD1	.	CAWRRTGGAYGYTF	TGTGCCTGGAGGCGGACAGGGGGCGCCTATGGCTACACCTTC
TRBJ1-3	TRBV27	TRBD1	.	CASSPGQGAYSGNTIYF	TGTGCCAGCAGTCCGGGACAGGGGGCCTACTCTGGAAACACCATATATTTT
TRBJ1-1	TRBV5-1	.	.	CASSLADRYTEAFF	TGCGCCAGCAGCTTGGCCGATAGATACACTGAAGCTTTCTTT
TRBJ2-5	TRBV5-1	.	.	CASSFRAEETQYF	TGCGCCAGCAGCTTTAGAGCGGAAGAGACCCAGTACTTC
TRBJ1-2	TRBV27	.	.	CASSLSQALGYTF	TGTGCCAGCAGTTTATCACAGGCCCTAGGCTACACCTTC
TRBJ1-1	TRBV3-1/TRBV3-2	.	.	CASTRGTEAFF	TGTGCCAGCACACGGGGGACTGAAGCTTTCTTT
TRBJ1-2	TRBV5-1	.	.	CASSLEQHGYTF	TGCGCCAGCAGCTTGGAACAGCATGGCTACACCTTC
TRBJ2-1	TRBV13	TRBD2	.	CASHQSTQGRGGPFYSYNEQFF	TGTGCCAGCCACCAATCAACCCAGGGGCGGGGGGGTCCCTTTTACTCCTACAATGAGCAGTTCTTC
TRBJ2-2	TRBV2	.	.	CASSVARGTGELFF	TGTGCCAGCAGTGTGGCACGAGGGACCGGGGAGCTGTTTTTT
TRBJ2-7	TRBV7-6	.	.	CASSLFTTGSGEQYF	TGTGCCAGCAGCTTATTCACGACAGGCAGTGGGGAGCAGTACTTC
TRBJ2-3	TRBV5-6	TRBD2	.	CASSLAPSGSRDTQYF	TGTGCCAGCAGCTTGGCGCCTAGCGGGTCCAGGGATACGCAGTATTTT
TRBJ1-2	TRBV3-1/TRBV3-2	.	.	CASSQNPLSIAGRRGYTF	TGTGCCAGCAGCCAAAATCCCCTCTCGATCGCGGGGCGGCGCGGCTACACCTTC
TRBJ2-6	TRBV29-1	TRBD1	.	CSVPDRAGNVLTF	TGCAGCGTCCCGGACAGGGCCGGCAACGTCCTGACTTTC
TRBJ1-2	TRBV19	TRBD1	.	CASRETGVPYGYTF	TGTGCCAGTAGAGAAACAGGGGTCCCCTATGGCTACACCTTC
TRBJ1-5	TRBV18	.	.	CASSRDSNQPQHF	TGTGCCAGCTCCAGGGATAGCAATCAGCCCCAGCATTTT
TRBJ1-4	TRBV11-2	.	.	CASSLDLAAGANEKLFF	TGTGCCAGCAGCTTAGATCTAGCGGCAGGCGCGAATGAAAAACTGTTTTTT
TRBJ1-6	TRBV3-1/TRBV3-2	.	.	CASSRRAGSSYNSPLHF	TGTGCCAGCAGCCGAAGAGCGGGGAGCTCCTATAATTCACCCCTCCACTTT
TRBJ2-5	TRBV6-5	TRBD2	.	CAGAGWGETQYF	TGTGCCGGAGCGGGGTGGGGAGAGACCCAGTACTTC
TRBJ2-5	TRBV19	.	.	CASTRRRGETQYF	TGTGCCAGTACAAGGCGCAGGGGAGAGACCCAGTACTTC
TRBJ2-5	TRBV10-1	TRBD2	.	CASRPTEAGGQETQYF	TGCGCCAGTAGACCCACCGAAGCGGGGGGGCAAGAGACCCAGTACTTC
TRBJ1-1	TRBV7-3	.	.	CASSFGGNTEAFF	TGTGCCAGCAGCTTTGGGGGCAACACTGAAGCTTTCTTT
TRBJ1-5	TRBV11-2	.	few	CASSLDPTEYSNQPQHF	TGTGCCAGCAGCTTAGATCCGACAGAATATAGCAATCAGCCCCAGCATTTT
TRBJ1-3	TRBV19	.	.	CASLMDSTSGNTIYF	TGTGCCAGCCTAATGGACAGCACCTCTGGAAACACCATATATTTT
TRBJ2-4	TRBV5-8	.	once	CASTLNAGTKNIQYF	TGTGCCAGCACCCTTAACGCGGGAACCAAAAACATTCAGTACTTC
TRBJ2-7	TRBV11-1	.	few	CASSSDTSYEQYF	TGTGCCAGCAGCTCCGACACCTCCTACGAGCAGTACTTC
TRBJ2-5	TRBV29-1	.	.	CSVAQELQETQYF	TGCAGCGTTGCGCAGGAATTACAAGAGACCCAGTACTTC
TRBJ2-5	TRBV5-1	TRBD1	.	CASRDRGSQETQYF	TGCGCCAGCAGGGACAGGGGGAGCCAAGAGACCCAGTACTTC
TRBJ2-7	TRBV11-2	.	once	CASSFWTPKEYEQYF	TGTGCCAGCAGCTTTTGGACACCAAAGGAATACGAGCAGTACTTC
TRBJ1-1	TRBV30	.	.	CAWDRTNTEAFF	TGTGCCTGGGACAGGACGAACACTGAAGCTTTCTTT
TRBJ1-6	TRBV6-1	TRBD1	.	CASSEGQGRSYNSPLHF	TGTGCCAGCAGTGAAGGACAGGGCCGCTCCTATAATTCACCCCTCCACTTT
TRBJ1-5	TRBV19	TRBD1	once	CASSTTLTGRNQPQHF	TGTGCCAGTAGTACAACCCTGACAGGGCGAAATCAGCCCCAGCATTTT
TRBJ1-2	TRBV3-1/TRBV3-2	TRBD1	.	CASSRTPTDRVGGYTF	TGTGCCAGCAGCCGTACACCGACGGACAGGGTGGGTGGCTACACCTTC
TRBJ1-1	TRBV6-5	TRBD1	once	CASSPDRGNTEAFF	TGTGCCAGCAGTCCCGACAGGGGGAACACTGAAGCTTTCTTT
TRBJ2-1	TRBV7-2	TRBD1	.	CASSTGTGANEQFF	TGTGCCAGCAGCACCGGGACAGGGGCAAATGAGCAGTTCTTC
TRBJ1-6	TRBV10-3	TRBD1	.	CAIAAGGSPLHF	TGTGCCATCGCCGCAGGGGGCTCACCCCTCCACTTT
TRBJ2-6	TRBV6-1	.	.	CASSERAGANVLTF	TGTGCCAGCAGTGAACGGGCTGGGGCCAACGTCCTGACTTTC
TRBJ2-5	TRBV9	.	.	CASSSTGTATETQYF	TGTGCCAGCAGCTCAACCGGGACTGCCACAGAGACCCAGTACTTC
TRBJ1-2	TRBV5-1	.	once	CASSLAGVEGYTF	TGCGCCAGCAGCTTGGCCGGGGTGGAAGGCTACACCTTC
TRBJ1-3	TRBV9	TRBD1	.	CASSVGQGSGNTIYF	TGTGCCAGCAGCGTTGGACAGGGCTCTGGAAACACCATATATTTT
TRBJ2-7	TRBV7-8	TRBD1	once	CASSSTGQGYEQYF	TGTGCCAGCAGCTCGACGGGACAGGGCTACGAGCAGTACTTC
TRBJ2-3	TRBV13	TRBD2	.	CASSFVAGGSTDTQYF	TGTGCCAGCAGCTTTGTAGCGGGGGGGAGCACAGATACGCAGTATTTT